The subject of this entry is one T cell receptor beta chain. Its antigen is unknown. This sample is part of a study of blood T cells in healthy people across ages. A second roughly 6 to 11 cycle PCR used barcoded and J-beta primers. A 12-random-nucleotide template-switch adaptor tagged each cDNA molecule. TCRdb reanalysed the 5' RACE reads using MiXCR and keeps one entry per CDR3 protein. The table records about 1.6 million distinct CDR3 sequences, about 31% of them present only once. Study findings and constraints: While age rose, TCR beta diversity per million T cells dropped in a roughly linear way.

The CDR3 runs 12 residues. From germline, CDR1 is DFQATT and CDR2 SNEGSKA (reference sequence). The V and J genes are TRBV20-1 and TRBJ2-7; D is undetermined. The DNA end favors TRBJ2-5, so the J call may be wrong. Sequencing input: blood. This sequence was found in a woman aged 25-40 years in good health. DNA for the CDR3: TGCAGTGTTAAGGGTAGCCCAGGGACCCAGTACTTC. It specifies CSVKGSPGTQYF.